The 8 T cell receptor beta chains listed next were all sequenced from one sample in a study of response to subunit inactivated influenza vaccine. TCRdb independently ran MiXCR on the RT-PCR reads; one entry per CDR3 protein. The sample has around 750,000 distinct CDR3 sequences; roughly 20% are singletons. Here the sequenced sample was PBMCs from blood, taken about 5 days after vaccination. All receptors derive from a man in his fifties who received an inactivated influenza vaccine.

The chain combines TRBV28 with TRBJ1-6; no reliable D call. The CDR3 has 11 residues. Germline CDR1 and CDR2: MDHEN and SYDVKM. V was trimmed by 2 bases and J by 11 bases, leaving 4 bases between them. The CDR3 loop is CASSLQTPLHF. DNA of the CDR3: TGTGCCAGCAGTTTACAGACACCCCTCCACTTT. The complete variable domain, with remaining parts taken from reference TRBV28 and TRBJ1-6, reads DVKVTQSSRYLVKRTGEKVFLECVQDMDHENMFWYRQDPGLGLRLIYFSYDVKMKEKGDIPEGYSVSREKKERFSLILESASTNQTSMYLCASSLQTPLHFGNGTRLTVT.

In its sample, this clonotype was seen many times. CDR3 in DNA: TGTGCCAGCAGAGGACAAGAAGCTAACTATGGCTACACCTTC. Its protein is CASRGQEANYGYTF. This chain joins TRBV7-2 and TRBJ1-2; possible D gene TRBD1, 5 bases. Trimming pared 6 bases from V and 0 bases from J, leaving 11 bases between. From germline, CDR1 is SGHTA and CDR2 FQGNSA. This CDR3 has 14 residues.

The J gene is TRBJ1-1, the V gene TRBV28; possible D gene TRBD1, 5 bases. CDR1 MDHEN and CDR2 SYDVKM come from the germline V gene. The CDR3 is 16 amino acids. V lost 1 base, J lost 1 base, and 13 bases lay in between. CDR3 bases: TGTGCCAGCAGTTTATTTGGACACCTCGAGAACACTGAAGCTTTCTTT. As protein: CASSLFGHLENTEAFF.

This clonotype was seen more than once but under ten times. The chain employs TRBV15 and TRBJ1-1; D is undetermined. This CDR3 region has 14 residues. Trimming pared 5 bases from V and 0 bases from J, leaving 10 bases between. Germline lookup yields CDR1 LNHNV and CDR2 YYDKDF (reference sequence). The CDR3 here is CATSPREMNTEAFF. In DNA, the CDR3 is TGTGCCACCAGCCCTCGGGAGATGAACACTGAAGCTTTCTTT.

This clonotype was picked up a small number of times. The rearrangement uses TRBV20-1 and TRBJ2-3; D perhaps matches TRBD2 (5 bases). Germline CDR1 is DFQATT and CDR2 is SNEGSKA (reference sequence). Deletions cut 3 bases from V and 4 bases from J, with 23 bases between. This CDR3 region has 17 residues. CDR3 DNA sequence: TGCAGTGCTAGTATGATCGCGGGCCCGAGCCGATCAGATACGCAGTATTTT. Protein sequence: CSASMIAGPSRSDTQYF.

DNA for the CDR3: TGTGCCAGCAGCCCGGCCACCAGCCTAGCCAAAAACATTCAGTACTTC. This sequence encodes CASSPATSLAKNIQYF. The rearrangement links TRBV7-9 to TRBJ2-4; D is uncertain. Germline V gene sequence: CDR1 SEHNR, CDR2 FQNEAQ (reference sequence). The CDR3 extends over 16 amino acids. V lost 5 bases and J lost 0, with 14 bases in between.

The sample holds a few counts of this clonotype. The chain's CDR3 is CASSLTGTRPYEQYF. The DNA for the CDR3 is TGTGCCAGCAGTTTAACCGGGACGCGTCCCTACGAGCAGTACTTC. The rearrangement links TRBV27 to TRBJ2-7; D is tentatively TRBD1 or TRBD2 (5 bases each). The V end lost 2 bases, the J end lost 2 bases, and 13 bases lay between the germline ends. Looked up from germline, CDR1 is MNHEY and CDR2 is SMNVEV (reference sequence). The CDR3 runs 15 residues.

This clonotype was seen ten or more times. V and J are TRBV12-3 or TRBV12-4 and TRBJ1-5, with D tentatively TRBD1 (5 bases). This CDR3 region has 13 residues. V lost 5 bases, J lost 4 bases, and 9 bases lay in between. The CDR3 sequence: CASSGGGNQPQHF. In DNA, the CDR3 is TGTGCCAGCAGTGGGGGAGGGAATCAGCCCCAGCATTTT.